The next 19 T cell receptor beta chains were all read from a single sample in a study of cytomegalovirus exposure and HLA in healthy donors. Generated by immunoSEQ multiplex PCR, the TCRdb table keeps only in-frame clones and is missing some. The sample has about 330,000 clones, 70% to 90% seen once. Sequenced material: PBMCs. The receptor source for this set is a woman between 18 and 30 years old in good health and CMV-seronegative.

J is TRBJ2-3 and V is TRBV6-1; D possibly corresponds to TRBD2 (6 bases). This CDR3 has 15 residues. V shed 6 bases and J shed 2 bases, with 15 bases lying between them. Per the germline V gene, CDR1 is MNHNS and CDR2 is SASEGT. CDR3 amino acids: CASRAASASTDTQYF. The CDR3 DNA follows: TGTGCCAGCAGGGCCGCTAGCGCTTCCACAGATACGCAGTATTTT.

The J gene is TRBJ2-6, the V gene TRBV2; TRBD1 matches 7 bases. In germline, CDR1 is SNHLY, CDR2 FYNNEI. The CDR3 covers 16 residues. V dropped 6 bases and J dropped 2; count of bases not matched to a gene: 7. The CDR3 protein is CASSRDRVAGANVLTF. CDR3 DNA: TGTGCCAGCAGCCGCGACAGGGTCGCTGGGGCCAACGTCCTGACTTTC.

The CDR3, as DNA: TGTGCCAGCAGTGGAGGCCTAGCCCAGCGAGAGGCCGAGCAGTACTTC. Amino acid sequence: CASSGGLAQREAEQYF. The rearrangement uses TRBV6-4 and TRBJ2-7; D is possibly TRBD2 (5 bases). Looked up from germline, CDR1 is MRHNA and CDR2 is SNTAGT. The CDR3 is 16 amino acids. V lost 4 bases to trimming and J lost 6 bases, with 22 bases between them.

The V call is TRBV7-2, the J call TRBJ2-7; 8 bases map to TRBD2. Germline V gene lookup returns CDR1 SGHTA and CDR2 FQGNSA. The CDR3 is made up of 13 amino acids. Trimming at V came to 1 base and at J to 6 bases, leaving 2 bases not matched to a gene. The CDR3 DNA is TGTGCCAGCAGCTTAGATCGGGAGGGCGAGCAGTACTTC. This codes for CASSLDREGEQYF.

The CDR3 spells CATSPRGTEAFF. CDR3 sequence (DNA): TGTGCCACCAGCCCCCGGGGTACTGAAGCTTTCTTT. The rearrangement joins TRBV15 to TRBJ1-1, with D unclear. Germline CDR1 reads LNHNV; CDR2 reads YYDKDF (reference sequence). The V and J ends lost 5 bases and 5 bases respectively, with 9 bases between them. The length of the CDR3 is 12 residues.

The rearrangement links TRBV28 to TRBJ1-1; D remains unclear. V was cut by 6 bases and J by 11 bases, with 22 bases left in between. CDR3 size: 14 residues. Germline assignment: CDR1 MDHEN and CDR2 SYDVKM. CDR3 sequence (DNA): TGTGCCAGCAGCGGAGGGAGCGGAGATGCGCGGGCTTTCTTT. Its translation: CASSGGSGDARAFF.

V and J are TRBV27 and TRBJ1-5; a possible D gene is TRBD1 (6 bases). The ends were cut back, 7 bases at V and 7 bases at J, with 26 bases in the middle. This CDR3 contains 17 residues. Germline CDR1 is MNHEY and CDR2 is SMNVEV (reference sequence). CDR3 sequence: CASKTVGVGRGGQPQHF. The CDR3 DNA is TGTGCCAGCAAAACAGTGGGCGTGGGCAGGGGCGGACAGCCCCAGCATTTT.

To note about this clone: A junction boundary mismatches the germline segment, possibly from a read error. The chain combines TRBV27 with TRBJ2-7, with D unclear. The CDR3 is made up of 13 amino acids. Germline V gene lookup returns CDR1 MNHEY and CDR2 SMNVEV (reference sequence). This CDR3 is CASSLSRGLVREF. The CDR3 DNA reads as TGTGCCAGCAGTTTATCTAGAGGCCTAGTAAGAGAATTC.

The J gene is TRBJ1-2, the V gene TRBV7-2, with TRBD1 matching over 8 bases. The germline CDR1 and CDR2 sequences are SGHTA and FQGNSA. V trimming: 5 bases; J trimming: 2 bases; junction bases outside the gene matches: 10. The CDR3 runs 16 residues. CDR3 region: CASSAQGVLGNYGYTF. DNA of the CDR3: TGTGCCAGCAGCGCACAGGGGGTTCTAGGAAACTATGGCTACACCTTC. The variable domain in full, with the rest retrieved from reference TRBV7-2 and TRBJ1-2, is GAGVSQSPSNKVTEKGKDVELRCDPISGHTALYWYRQSLGQGLEFLIYFQGNSAPDKSGLPSDRFSAERTGGSVSTLTIQRTQQEDSAVYLCASSAQGVLGNYGYTFGSGTRLTVV.

J is TRBJ2-1 and V is TRBV29-1; weak D call: TRBD1 (6 bases). CDR3 length: 13 residues. The V end lost 3 bases, the J end lost 2 bases, and 8 bases lay between the germline ends. Per the germline V gene, CDR1 is SQVTM and CDR2 is ANQGSEA. CDR3 bases: TGCAGCGTTGACAGGGGCCCCTACAATGAGCAGTTCTTC. Protein product: CSVDRGPYNEQFF.

This sequence joins TRBV4-3 and TRBJ2-7; 7 positions match TRBD2. V was pared by 0 bases and J by 0 bases, with 5 bases of the junction left unmatched. Germline V gene lookup returns CDR1 LGHNA and CDR2 YSLEER. CDR3 size: 16 residues. The CDR3, as DNA: TGCGCCAGCAGCCAAGAGGCGTCTAGCGGCTCCTACGAGCAGTACTTC. Encoded protein: CASSQEASSGSYEQYF.

The V call is TRBV5-6, the J call TRBJ1-2; 8 positions match TRBD1. Germline-derived CDR1 and CDR2 are SGHDT and YYEEEE. Unmatched junction bases numbered 13, after V lost 5 bases and J lost 4 bases. The CDR3 spans 16 residues. The CDR3 region is CASRSRGTGSSYGYTF. The CDR3 DNA reads TGTGCCAGCAGGTCCCGGGGGACAGGATCCTCCTATGGCTACACCTTC. Supplemented by reference TRBV5-6 and TRBJ1-2, the full variable domain reads DAGVTQSPTHLIKTRGQQVTLRCSPKSGHDTVSWYQQALGQGPQFIFQYYEEEERQRGNFPDRFSGHQFPNYSSELNVNALLLGDSALYLCASRSRGTGSSYGYTFGSGTRLTVV.

The chain employs TRBV4-2 and TRBJ1-1; 12 bases are shared with TRBD1. CDR3 size: 17 residues. The trim removed 7 bases at V and 4 bases at J, leaving 13 bases unmatched. Germline V gene sequence: CDR1 LGHNA, CDR2 YNFKEQ. CDR3 residues: CASNRIGTGGDFTEAFF. The CDR3 region has the DNA TGTGCCAGCAATAGAATAGGGACAGGGGGCGATTTCACTGAAGCTTTCTTT.

This chain joins TRBV6-5 and TRBJ1-1; no reliable D call. This CDR3 contains 12 residues. With 6 bases removed from V and 6 bases from J, the gap between germline ends came to 11 bases. The germline gives CDR1 MNHEY, CDR2 SVGAGI. The CDR3 reads CASRPSRAEAFF. Here the CDR3 DNA reads TGTGCCAGCAGACCCAGTCGTGCTGAAGCTTTCTTT.

The rearrangement links TRBV18 to TRBJ1-5; TRBD1 is a possible D gene (5 bases). The CDR3 length is 15 residues. The germline V gene has CDR1 KGHSH and CDR2 LQKENI. Trimming removed 1 base at V and 2 bases at J, with 9 bases between. CDR3 bases: TGTGCCAGCTCACCACAGGGGATGGGCAATCAGCCCCAGCATTTT. It translates to CASSPQGMGNQPQHF.

This clone was seen only once. V is TRBV5-6 and J is TRBJ2-2, with 9 bases matching TRBD1. The CDR3 contains 16 residues. Germline assignment: CDR1 SGHDT and CDR2 YYEEEE. The V segment lost 3 bases and the J segment 4 bases; nucleotides outside the gene matches: 7. CDR3 protein: CASSWLGQGSTGELFF. CDR3 DNA: TGTGCCAGCAGCTGGCTGGGACAGGGCAGCACCGGGGAGCTGTTTTTT.

The chain links TRBV27 to TRBJ1-1, with D tentatively TRBD1 (5 bases). The CDR3 sequence is 15 residues long. The V and J ends lost 6 bases and 0 bases respectively, with 14 bases between them. CDR1 is MNHEY, CDR2 SMNVEV, per germline (reference sequence). For the CDR3, the DNA is TGTGCCAGCAGCGAGGATAGGGGCTTGAACACTGAAGCTTTCTTT. This gives the protein CASSEDRGLNTEAFF.

The chain joins TRBV9 to TRBJ2-3; 7 bases map to TRBD1. The V gene's germline CDR1 is SGDLS and CDR2 YYNGEE. Germline trimming cut 3 bases from V and 5 bases from J; bases unmatched to any gene: 6. The CDR3 is made up of 14 amino acids. The CDR3 region is CASSGSQGIDTQYF. For the CDR3, the DNA is TGTGCCAGCAGCGGCTCACAGGGGATAGATACGCAGTATTTT. Full variable domain (missing parts from reference TRBV9 and TRBJ2-3): DSGVTQTPKHLITATGQRVTLRCSPRSGDLSVYWYQQSLDQGLQFLIQYYNGEERAKGNILERFSAQQFPDLHSELNLSSLELGDSALYFCASSGSQGIDTQYFGPGTRLTVL.

This clone has just a few counts. The chain joins TRBV18 to TRBJ2-7, with D perhaps TRBD2 (6 bases). Trimming left V 3 bases short and J 2 bases short, with 8 bases between. The germline gives CDR1 KGHSH, CDR2 LQKENI. The CDR3 covers 13 residues. This CDR3 is CASSPGGPYEQYF. As DNA, the CDR3 is TGTGCCAGCTCACCGGGAGGACCCTACGAGCAGTACTTC. Variable domain in full (rest from reference TRBV18 and TRBJ2-7): NAGVMQNPRHLVRRRGQEARLRCSPMKGHSHVYWYRQLPEEGLKFMVYLQKENIIDESGMPKERFSAEFPKEGPSILRIQQVVRGDSAAYFCASSPGGPYEQYFGPGTRLTVT.